This T cell receptor beta chain was identified during a study of T-cell reconstitution after alpha-beta-depleted transplantation in children. The authors prepared the TCRbeta library with unique molecular identifiers. TCRdb reprocessed the PCR reads via MiXCR and lists one record per CDR3 protein. The table lists roughly 200,000 distinct CDR3 sequences, approximately 6.9% of them singletons. On this clonotype: Its antigen is undetermined.

Study-level results: Roughly two months post-transplant, alpha-beta T cells reportedly originated from several hundred graft clones that had expanded.

This CDR3 spans 15 amino acids. V lost 5 bases, J lost 8 bases, and 12 bases stayed unmatched. CDR1 and CDR2 from the germline V gene are SGHVS and FNYEAQ. The origin of this receptor is a boy aged 2 to 10 with acute lymphoblastic leukemia, due to receive a stem cell transplant. V gene TRBV7-6 combines with J gene TRBJ2-7, with TRBD2 matching 10 bases. The starting material was PBMCs, obtained before TCRalphabeta/CD19-depleted stem cell transplant. CDR3 amino acids: CASSQGGTSGEQQYF. For the CDR3, the DNA is TGTGCCAGCAGCCAAGGAGGCACTAGCGGGGAACAGCAGTACTTC. Drawing the rest from reference TRBV7-6 and TRBJ2-7, the complete variable domain is GAGVSQSPRYKVTKRGQDVALRCDPISGHVSLYWYRQALGQGPEFLTYFNYEAQQDKSGLPNDRFSAERPEGSISTLTIQRTEQRDSAMYRCASSQGGTSGEQQYFGPGTRLTVT.